Below, 5 T cell receptor beta chains from the same sample are listed, as sequenced in a study of blood T cell repertoires in COVID-19. Assay: immunoSEQ multiplex PCR; the TCRdb copy retains only in-frame clones and omits some. The sample consists of about 200,000 clones, around 84% of them appearing once. Sequenced input: peripheral blood. Source of these receptors: a woman of 80 years or more with acute or convalescent COVID-19.

This clone was seen a handful of times. The chain employs TRBV6-6 and TRBJ1-4; D is ambiguous. From germline, CDR1 is MNHNY and CDR2 SVGAGI (reference sequence). Between the trimmed V and J ends, which lost 8 bases and 7 bases, there was a span of 8 bases. CDR3 size: 11 residues. The CDR3 nucleotides are TGTGCCAGCTTGAGGGTTGAAAAACTGTTTTTT. It yields the protein CASLRVEKLFF.

The CDR3: CATAAGTGYEQYF. The CDR3 DNA is TGTGCCACCGCTGCCGGGACAGGGTACGAGCAGTACTTC. The V gene is TRBV24-1, the J gene TRBJ2-7; 9 positions match TRBD1. V lost 9 bases and J lost 4; bases outside the gene matches: 6. The CDR3 is 13 amino acids. The V gene's germline CDR1 is KGHDR and CDR2 SFDVKD.

The V and J genes are TRBV6-2 or TRBV6-3 and TRBJ2-1; 11 nucleotides line up with TRBD2. Trimming cost V 5 bases and J 1 base; bases outside gene matches: 4. The CDR3 consists of 16 residues. Germline CDR1 is MNHEY and CDR2 is SVGEGT. As DNA, the CDR3 is TGTGCCAGCAGTAGTCGACTAGCGGGGTCCTACAATGAGCAGTTCTTC. This sequence encodes CASSSRLAGSYNEQFF.

In its sample, this clone was seen a few times. V is TRBV10-1 and J is TRBJ1-3, with unresolved D. V dropped 3 bases and J dropped 1 base, with 7 bases sitting between them. CDR1 WNHNN and CDR2 SYGVQD come from the germline V gene (reference sequence). This CDR3 is built from 14 residues. CDR3 bases: TGCGCCAGCAGTGACCCCGGGTCTGGAAACACCATATATTTT. Protein: CASSDPGSGNTIYF.

The chain employs TRBV19 and TRBJ2-5; 9 bases are shared with TRBD2. CDR1 LNHDA and CDR2 SQIVND come from the germline V gene (reference sequence). The CDR3 has 17 amino acids. The ends lost 1 base at V and 0 bases at J; junction bases unmatched: 6. CDR3 bases: TGTGCCAGTAGTATAGGTGTAAGCGGGGGGAACCAAGAGACCCAGTACTTC. As protein: CASSIGVSGGNQETQYF.